This T cell receptor beta chain was captured by sequencing in a study of blood T cell repertoires in COVID-19. Looking at the study overall: COVID-19 samples, acute and convalescent, were from the United States, Italy and Spain. From T cells, B-cell-depleted T cells, or PBMCs came the material, which was cDNA or gDNA.

As handled by the study authors: Amplification from reference gene primers served as the basis for estimated nucleated cell counts. Here immunoSEQ multiplex PCR was the method, and the copy in TCRdb shows in-frame clones only, minus some. That table gives V, J and clone size, and the DNA gave D and trimming. The data contain under 250,000 clones, roughly four fifths of them singletons. J gave up 6 bases and V 3 bases, and 7 bases lay outside the gene matches. Per the germline V gene, CDR1 is SGDLS and CDR2 is YYNGEE. This CDR3 region has 15 residues. The clonotype originates from a man aged 50 or older with active or convalescent COVID-19. The chain couples TRBV9 to TRBJ2-1; 9 bases match TRBD1. The sample comprised peripheral blood. CDR3 bases: TGTGCCAGCAGCGGACAACTGGGACAGGGCAATGAGCAGTTCTTC. Its translation: CASSGQLGQGNEQFF.